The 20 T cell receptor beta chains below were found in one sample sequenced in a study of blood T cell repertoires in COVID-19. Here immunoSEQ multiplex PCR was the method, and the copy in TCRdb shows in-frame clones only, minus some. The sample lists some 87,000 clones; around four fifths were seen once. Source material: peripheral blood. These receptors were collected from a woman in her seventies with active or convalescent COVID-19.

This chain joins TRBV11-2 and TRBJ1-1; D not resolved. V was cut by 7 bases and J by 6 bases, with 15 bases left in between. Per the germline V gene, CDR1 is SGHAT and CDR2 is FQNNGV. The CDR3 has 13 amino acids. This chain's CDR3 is CASTPPKQAEAFF. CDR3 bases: TGTGCCAGCACTCCACCAAAGCAGGCTGAAGCTTTCTTT.

CDR3 DNA: TGTGCCAGCAGCTTAGGGGTAGACAGGTTACGGGAGACCCAGTACTTC. Translating gives CASSLGVDRLRETQYF. V is TRBV7-2 and J is TRBJ2-5, with D perhaps TRBD1 (6 bases). The germline CDR1 and CDR2 sequences are SGHTA and FQGNSA. The CDR3 sequence is 16 residues long. V was cut by 1 base and J by 5 bases, with 17 bases left in between.

CDR3 in DNA: TGTGCCAGCAGTCCCAGCGGGGGGGCCTATGAGCAGTTCTTC. Protein product: CASSPSGGAYEQFF. The V gene is TRBV3-1 (or the pseudogene TRBV3-2), the J gene TRBJ2-1; the match to TRBD2 covers 10 bases. J gave up 8 bases and V 6 bases, and 7 bases lay outside the gene matches. The CDR3 length is 14 residues. CDR1 and CDR2 (germline): LGHDT, YNNKEL (reference sequence).

As DNA, the CDR3 is TGTGCCAGTAGTGGGCGGGGGATTGTGAACACTGAAGCTTTCTTT. Translated: CASSGRGIVNTEAFF. The genes are TRBV19 and TRBJ1-1; a possible D gene is TRBD1 (5 bases). The germline V gene has CDR1 LNHDA and CDR2 SQIVND (reference sequence). The CDR3 contains 15 residues. With 5 bases removed from V and 0 bases from J, the gap between germline ends came to 13 bases.

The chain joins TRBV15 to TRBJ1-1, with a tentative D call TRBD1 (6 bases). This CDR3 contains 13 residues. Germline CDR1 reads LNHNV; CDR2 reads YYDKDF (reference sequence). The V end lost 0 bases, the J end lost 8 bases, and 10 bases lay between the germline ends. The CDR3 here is CATSREHREEAFF. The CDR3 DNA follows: TGTGCCACCAGCAGAGAACACAGGGAAGAAGCTTTCTTT. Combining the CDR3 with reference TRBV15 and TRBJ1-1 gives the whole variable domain DAMVIQNPRYQVTQFGKPVTLSCSQTLNHNVMYWYQQKSSQAPKLLFHYYDKDFNNEADTPDNFQSRRPNTSFCFLDIRSPGLGDTAMYLCATSREHREEAFFGQGTRLTVV.

CDR3 protein: CASSLWDTVAYEQYF. The DNA for the CDR3 is TGTGCCAGCAGCTTGTGGGACACAGTCGCCTACGAGCAGTACTTC. The V call is TRBV5-6, the J call TRBJ2-7, with D possibly TRBD1 on 6 matching bases. CDR1 and CDR2 from the germline V gene are SGHDT and YYEEEE. This CDR3 has 15 amino acids. V lost 1 base, J lost 2 bases, and 13 bases lay in between.

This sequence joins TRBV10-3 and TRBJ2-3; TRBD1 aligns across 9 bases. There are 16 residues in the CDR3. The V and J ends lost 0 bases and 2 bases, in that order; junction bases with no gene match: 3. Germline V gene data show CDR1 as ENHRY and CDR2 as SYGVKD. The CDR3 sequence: CAISESRTGDTDTQYF. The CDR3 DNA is TGTGCCATCAGTGAGTCGAGGACAGGGGACACAGATACGCAGTATTTT.

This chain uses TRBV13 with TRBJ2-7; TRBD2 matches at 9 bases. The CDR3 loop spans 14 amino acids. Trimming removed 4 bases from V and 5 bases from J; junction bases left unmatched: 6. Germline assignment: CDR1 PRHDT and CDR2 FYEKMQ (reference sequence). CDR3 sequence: CASSSRTSADEQYF. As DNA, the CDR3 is TGTGCCAGCAGCTCTAGGACTAGCGCCGACGAGCAGTACTTC.

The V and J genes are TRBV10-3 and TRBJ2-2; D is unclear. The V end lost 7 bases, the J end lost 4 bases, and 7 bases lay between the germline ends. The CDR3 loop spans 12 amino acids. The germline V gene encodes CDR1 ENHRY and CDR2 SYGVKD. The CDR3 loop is CAIKSVTGELFF. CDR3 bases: TGTGCCATCAAATCCGTCACCGGGGAGCTGTTTTTT.

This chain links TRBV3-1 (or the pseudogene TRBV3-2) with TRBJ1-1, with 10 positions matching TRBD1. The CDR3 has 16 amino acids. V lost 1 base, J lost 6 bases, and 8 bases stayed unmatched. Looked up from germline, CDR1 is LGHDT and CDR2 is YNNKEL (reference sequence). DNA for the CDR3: TGTGCCAGCAGCCAAGCCCGGACAGGGGGAAATTCTGAAGCTTTCTTT. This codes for CASSQARTGGNSEAFF.

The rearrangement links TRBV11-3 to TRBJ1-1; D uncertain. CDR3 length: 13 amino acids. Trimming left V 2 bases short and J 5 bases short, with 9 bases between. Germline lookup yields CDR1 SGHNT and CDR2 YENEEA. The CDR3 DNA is TGTGCCAGCAGCTTATGGTCCGGGACTGAAGCTTTCTTT. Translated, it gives CASSLWSGTEAFF.

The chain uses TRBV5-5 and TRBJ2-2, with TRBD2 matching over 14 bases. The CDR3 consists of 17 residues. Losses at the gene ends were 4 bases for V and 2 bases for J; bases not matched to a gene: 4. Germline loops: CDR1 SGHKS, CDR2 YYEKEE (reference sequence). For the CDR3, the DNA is TGTGCCAGCAGCCCGACTAGCGGGGGGGCTAACACCGGGGAGCTGTTTTTT. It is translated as CASSPTSGGANTGELFF.

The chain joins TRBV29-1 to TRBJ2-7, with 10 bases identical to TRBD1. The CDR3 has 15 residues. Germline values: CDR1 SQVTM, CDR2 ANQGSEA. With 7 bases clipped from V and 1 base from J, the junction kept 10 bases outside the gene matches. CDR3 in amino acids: CSATDRGRGSYEQYF. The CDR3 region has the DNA TGCAGCGCGACAGACAGGGGGCGCGGGTCCTACGAGCAGTACTTC.

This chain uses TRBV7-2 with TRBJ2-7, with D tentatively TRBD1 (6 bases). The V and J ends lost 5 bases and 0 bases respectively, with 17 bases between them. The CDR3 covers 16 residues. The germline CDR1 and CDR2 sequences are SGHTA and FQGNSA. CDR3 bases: TGTGCCAGCAGCCGTAACCGGGACAAGAGCTCCTACGAGCAGTACTTC. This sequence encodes CASSRNRDKSSYEQYF.

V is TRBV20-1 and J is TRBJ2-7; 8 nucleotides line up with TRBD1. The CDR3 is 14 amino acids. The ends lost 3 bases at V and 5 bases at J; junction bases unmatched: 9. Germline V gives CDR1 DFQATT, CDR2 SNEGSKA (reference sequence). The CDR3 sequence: CSASRRDRGHEQYF. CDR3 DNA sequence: TGCAGTGCTAGTCGCCGCGACAGGGGTCACGAGCAGTACTTC.

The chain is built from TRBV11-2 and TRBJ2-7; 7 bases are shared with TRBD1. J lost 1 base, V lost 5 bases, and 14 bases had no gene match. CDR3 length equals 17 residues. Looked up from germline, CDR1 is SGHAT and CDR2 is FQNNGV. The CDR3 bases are TGTGCCAGCAGCCCTAACCGACCGGGACAGCGTTCCTACGAGCAGTACTTC. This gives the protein CASSPNRPGQRSYEQYF. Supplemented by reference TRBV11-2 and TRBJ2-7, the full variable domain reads EAGVAQSPRYKIIEKRQSVAFWCNPISGHATLYWYQQILGQGPKLLIQFQNNGVVDDSQLPKDRFSAERLKGVDSTLKIQPAKLEDSAVYLCASSPNRPGQRSYEQYFGPGTRLTVT.

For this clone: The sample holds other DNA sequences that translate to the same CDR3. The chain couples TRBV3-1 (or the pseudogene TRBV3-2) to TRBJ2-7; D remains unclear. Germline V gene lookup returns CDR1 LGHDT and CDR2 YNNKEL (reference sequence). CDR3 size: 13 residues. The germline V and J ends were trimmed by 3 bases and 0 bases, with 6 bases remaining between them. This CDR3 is CASSHRDSYEQYF. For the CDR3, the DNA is TGTGCCAGCAGCCACCGAGACTCCTACGAGCAGTACTTC.

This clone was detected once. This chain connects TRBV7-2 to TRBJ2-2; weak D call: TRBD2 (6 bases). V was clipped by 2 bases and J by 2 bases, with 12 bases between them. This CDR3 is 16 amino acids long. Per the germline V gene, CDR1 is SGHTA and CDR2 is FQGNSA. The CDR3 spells CASSLRPGDNTGELFF. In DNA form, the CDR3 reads TGTGCCAGCAGCTTACGGCCGGGGGACAACACCGGGGAGCTGTTTTTT.

The CDR3 loop reads CASSPEGAGGNQPQHF. The CDR3 region has the DNA TGTGCCAGCAGCCCCGAGGGGGCCGGGGGCAATCAGCCCCAGCATTTT. The V call is TRBV7-9, the J call TRBJ1-5, with 7 bases aligning to TRBD1. Losses at the gene ends were 5 bases for V and 2 bases for J; bases not matched to a gene: 9. The CDR3 length is 16 residues. From germline, CDR1 is SEHNR and CDR2 FQNEAQ (reference sequence).

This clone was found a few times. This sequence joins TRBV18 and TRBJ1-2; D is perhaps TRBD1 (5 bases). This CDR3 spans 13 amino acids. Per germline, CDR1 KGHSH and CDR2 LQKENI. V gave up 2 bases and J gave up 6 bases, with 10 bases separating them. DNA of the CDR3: TGTGCCAGCTCACCATCAGGGAGGGATGGCTACACCTTC. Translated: CASSPSGRDGYTF.